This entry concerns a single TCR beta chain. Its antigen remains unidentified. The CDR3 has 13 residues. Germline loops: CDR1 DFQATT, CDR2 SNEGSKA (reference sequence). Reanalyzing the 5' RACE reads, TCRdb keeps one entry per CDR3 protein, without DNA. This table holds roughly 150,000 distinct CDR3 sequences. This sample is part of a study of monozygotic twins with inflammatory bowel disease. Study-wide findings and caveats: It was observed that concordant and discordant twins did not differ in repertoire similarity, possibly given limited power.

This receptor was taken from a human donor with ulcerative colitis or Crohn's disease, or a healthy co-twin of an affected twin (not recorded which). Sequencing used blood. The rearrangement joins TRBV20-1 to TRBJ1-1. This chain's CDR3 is CSARWTANTEAFF.